Presented here are 2 T cell receptor beta chains from one specimen sequenced in a study of T cell clonality in common variable immunodeficiency. Study results and limitations: Reportedly, TCR beta sequences from common variable immunodeficiency showed fewer deletions and N-nucleotide insertions.

Some clones are missing from TCRdb's copy, which holds only in-frame ones; the method was immunoSEQ multiplex PCR. Observed in the sample are about 19,000 clones, none of them singletons. No antigens are known for them. The sequenced material came from peripheral blood mononuclear cells. These receptor sequences come from a human donor with common variable immunodeficiency.

Details on this clone: The read halts 3 residues ahead of the CDR3 end, with the missing end drawn from the germline J gene. The genes are TRBV7-8 and TRBJ1-1, with D possibly matching TRBD1 (5 bases). This CDR3 is built from 14 residues. Germline CDR1 and CDR2: SGHVS and FQNEAQ. Partial CDR3 DNA: TGTGCCAGCAGCTTACAGGGTATAGGTGGGGAA. Amino acid sequence: CASSLQGIGGE. The entire CDR3 sequence reads CASSLQGIGGEAFF.

In regard to this clone: With the read ending 3 residues before the CDR3 end, the germline J gene is used to fill in that end. The genes are TRBV18 and TRBJ2-7; 7 bases are a match to TRBD1. This CDR3 has 14 amino acids. CDR1 KGHSH and CDR2 LQKENI come from the germline V gene. V lost 6 bases and J lost 3; bases outside the gene matches: 8. CDR3 protein: CASSPGTAVYEQYF. The sequenced part of the CDR3 DNA is TGTGCCAGCTCGCCCGGGACAGCAGTCTACGAG.